These T cell receptor beta chains were read from a single sample in a study of blood T cells in healthy people across ages. TCRdb re-analysed the 5' RACE reads in MiXCR, keeping a single row per CDR3 protein. The data contain 650,000 to 800,000 distinct CDR3 sequences, approximately 52% of them singletons. The sequenced sample consisted of blood. Receptors were obtained from a woman older than 75 in good health. Each CDR3 is given with its conserved first and last residue. A D gene is named only where the DNA matches it firmly. The listing skips clone size in some rows; elsewhere it reads once, few, many or a size class.

v_gene	d_gene	abundance	j_gene	CDR3aa	CDR3nt
TRBV2	.	many	TRBJ2-1	CASSEAGWGKQNEQFF	TGTGCCAGCAGTGAAGCGGGGTGGGGGAAACAGAATGAGCAGTTCTTC
TRBV20-1	TRBD1	few	TRBJ1-3	CSAKRGQGNTIYF	TGCAGTGCAAAGAGGGGACAGGGAAACACCATATATTTT
TRBV28	.	.	TRBJ2-6	CASIGGTGANVLTF	TGTGCCAGCATTGGTGGCACTGGGGCCAACGTCCTGACTTTC
TRBV3-1	.	.	TRBJ2-6	CASSQDPGVPRGGANVLTF	TGTGCCAGCAGCCAAGATCCCGGAGTTCCACGGGGTGGGGCCAACGTCCTGACTTTC
TRBV6-4	TRBD2	many	TRBJ2-1	CASSAKAGVGNEQFF	TGTGCCAGCAGCGCCAAAGCGGGAGTGGGCAATGAGCAGTTCTTC
TRBV10-3	.	.	TRBJ1-4	CAISDAGDEKLFF	TGTGCCATCAGTGATGCCGGGGACGAAAAACTGTTTTTT
TRBV29-1	.	few	TRBJ1-2	CSVEGARGYTF	TGCAGCGTTGAAGGGGCAAGGGGCTACACCTTC
TRBV6-5	.	.	TRBJ2-1	CASGPRSPRFF	TGTGCCAGCGGACCTCGTTCCCCCAGGTTCTTC
TRBV5-4	.	.	TRBJ2-3	CASSLGRFGTDTQYF	TGTGCCAGCAGCTTGGGGCGGTTCGGAACAGATACGCAGTATTTT
TRBV3-1	.	.	TRBJ2-7	CASSQVGSTYNEQYF	TGTGCCAGCAGCCAAGTTGGTAGCACCTACAATGAGCAGTACTTC
TRBV2	.	.	TRBJ2-1	CASSPGGQQFF	TGTGCCAGCAGCCCGGGGGGCCAGCAGTTCTTC
TRBV27	.	few	TRBJ2-3	CASSLQRAGDTQYF	TGTGCCAGCAGTTTACAACGCGCCGGGGATACGCAGTATTTT
TRBV20-1	TRBD2	.	TRBJ2-1	CSASQTSVYNEQFF	TGCAGTGCTAGTCAGACTAGCGTCTACAATGAGCAGTTCTTC
TRBV20-1	TRBD2	.	TRBJ2-4	CSALTSGERRTKNIQYF	TGCAGTGCCCTGACTAGCGGGGAGCGAAGGACCAAAAACATTCAGTACTTC